This TCR beta chain is drawn from a study of blood T cell repertoires in COVID-19. Study information: Whether acute or convalescent, the COVID-19 samples came from the United States, Italy and Spain. T cells, B-cell-depleted T cells, or PBMCs provided the cDNA or gDNA that served as material.

Methods used by the authors: Reference gene primers were amplified, and this amplification served to estimate nucleated cell counts. Clones were sequenced by immunoSEQ multiplex PCR, and TCRdb holds only the in-frame ones, with some missing. V, J and clone size derive from that table, while D and trimming were established from the DNA sequence. The data show 250,000 to 300,000 clones, about 85% seen once. The CDR3 totals 16 residues. Per the germline V gene, CDR1 is SGHRS and CDR2 is YFSETQ. V was cut by 0 bases and J by 3 bases, with 10 bases left in between. The sample consisted of peripheral blood. The chain employs TRBV5-1 and TRBJ1-6; D possibly corresponds to TRBD1 (5 bases). This TCR came from a woman aged 50 to 60 who had recovered from COVID-19. CDR3 nucleotides: TGCGCCAGCAGCTTGGTAGGACAAGTCTATAATTCACCCCTCCACTTT. Translation: CASSLVGQVYNSPLHF.